Reported below is one TCR beta chain. These data are taken from a study of blood T cell repertoires in COVID-19. Across the study: Nucleic acid was either cDNA or gDNA, and it came from T cells, B-cell-depleted T cells, or PBMCs.

Recruitment covered fewer than 25 US areas and drew participants whose ages spanned roughly 18 to 100 years. Participants reported their clinical history, and cohort assignment relied on those reports. TCRdb's copy holds only in-frame clones and misses some; the assay was immunoSEQ multiplex PCR. The table has approximately 280,000 clones, around 88% seen once. The CDR3 runs 13 residues. Per the germline V gene, CDR1 is SGHVS and CDR2 is FNYEAQ. V dropped 4 bases and J dropped 7 bases, with 11 bases sitting between them. Sequencing input: PBMCs or T cells enriched from blood (not recorded which). The genes are TRBV7-6 and TRBJ2-4; possibly TRBD2 for D (5 bases). The sequence derives from a middle-aged woman who had recovered from COVID-19. CDR3 loop: CASSSGRRNIQYF. The CDR3 region has the DNA TGTGCCAGCAGCTCGGGGAGACGGAACATTCAGTACTTC.